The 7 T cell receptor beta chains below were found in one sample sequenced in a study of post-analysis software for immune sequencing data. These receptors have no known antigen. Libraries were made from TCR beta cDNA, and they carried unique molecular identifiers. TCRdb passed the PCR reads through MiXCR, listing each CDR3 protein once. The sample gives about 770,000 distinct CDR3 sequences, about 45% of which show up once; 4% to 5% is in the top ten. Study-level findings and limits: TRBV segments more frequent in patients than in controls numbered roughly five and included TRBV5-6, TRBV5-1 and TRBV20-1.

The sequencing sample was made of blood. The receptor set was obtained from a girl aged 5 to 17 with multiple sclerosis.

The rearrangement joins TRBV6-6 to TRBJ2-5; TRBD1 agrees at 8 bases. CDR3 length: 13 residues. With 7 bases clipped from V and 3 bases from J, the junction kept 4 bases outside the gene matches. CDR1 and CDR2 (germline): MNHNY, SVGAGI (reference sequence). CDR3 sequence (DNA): TGTGCCAGCATGGACAGGGTTGAAGAGACCCAGTACTTC. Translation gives CASMDRVEETQYF.

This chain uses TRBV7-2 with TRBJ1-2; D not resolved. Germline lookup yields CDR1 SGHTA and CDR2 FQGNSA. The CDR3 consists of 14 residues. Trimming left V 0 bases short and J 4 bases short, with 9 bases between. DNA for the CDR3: TGTGCCAGCAGCTTAGCAGGGTTTGCCTATGGCTACACCTTC. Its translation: CASSLAGFAYGYTF.

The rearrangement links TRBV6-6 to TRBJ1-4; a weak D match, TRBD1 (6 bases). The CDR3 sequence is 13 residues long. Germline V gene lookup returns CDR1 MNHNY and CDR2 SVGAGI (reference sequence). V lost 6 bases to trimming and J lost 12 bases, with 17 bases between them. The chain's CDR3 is CASSPHKEGELFF. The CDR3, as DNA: TGTGCCAGCAGCCCACACAAAGAGGGGGAACTGTTTTTT.

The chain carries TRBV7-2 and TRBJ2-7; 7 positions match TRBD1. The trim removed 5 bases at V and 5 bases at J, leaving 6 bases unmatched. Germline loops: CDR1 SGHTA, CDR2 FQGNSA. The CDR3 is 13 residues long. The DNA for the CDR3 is TGTGCCAGCAGCATGACAGGGTTCAACGAGCAGTACTTC. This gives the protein CASSMTGFNEQYF.

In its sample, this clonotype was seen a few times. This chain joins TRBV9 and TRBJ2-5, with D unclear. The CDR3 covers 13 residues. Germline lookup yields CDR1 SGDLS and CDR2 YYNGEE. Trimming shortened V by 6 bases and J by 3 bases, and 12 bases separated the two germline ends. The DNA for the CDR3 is TGTGCCAGCAATTCGGAACTCGAAGAGACCCAGTACTTC. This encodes CASNSELEETQYF.

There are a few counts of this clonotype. CDR3 protein: CASTLIGGTISGANVLTF. For the CDR3, the DNA is TGTGCCAGCACCCTCATCGGAGGTACCATCTCTGGGGCCAACGTCCTGACTTTC. The rearrangement uses TRBV6-1 and TRBJ2-6, with D possibly TRBD2 on 5 matching bases. The CDR3 sequence is 18 residues long. The V and J ends lost 7 bases and 0 bases respectively, with 19 bases between them. CDR1 MNHNS and CDR2 SASEGT come from the germline V gene.

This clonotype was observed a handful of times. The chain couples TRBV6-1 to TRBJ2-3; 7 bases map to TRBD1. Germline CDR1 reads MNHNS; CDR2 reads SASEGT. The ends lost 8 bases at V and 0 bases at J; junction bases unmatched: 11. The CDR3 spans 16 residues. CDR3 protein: CASARDRLTSTDTQYF. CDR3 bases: TGTGCCAGCGCACGGGACAGACTTACTAGCACAGATACGCAGTATTTT.